These T cell receptor beta chains were read from a single sample in a study of blood T cell repertoires in COVID-19. Sequencing used immunoSEQ multiplex PCR; TCRdb keeps in-frame clones, though not all of them. The sample contains 200,000 or so clones, around four fifths of which appear only once. Input material: peripheral blood. Receptors originate from a woman aged 55-75 years who had recovered from COVID-19. The CDR3 runs from the conserved cysteine through the conserved F or W. The D gene is left open where the match is weak. Not all rows give a size; the values are once, few, many and, for expanded clones, a class.

size	J	D	V	CDR3	DNA
once	TRBJ2-1	NA	TRBV11-1	CASSSSWGYYNEQFF	TGTGCCAGCAGCTCCTCGTGGGGCTATTACAATGAGCAGTTCTTC
NA	TRBJ2-1	TRBD2	TRBV7-2	CASSIQRGGLSEQFF	TGTGCCAGCAGCATTCAGCGGGGGGGCCTGAGTGAGCAGTTCTTC
NA	TRBJ2-1	TRBD2	TRBV6-1	CASSGLRLAGGKNEQFF	TGTGCCAGCAGTGGACTCAGACTAGCGGGGGGAAAGAATGAGCAGTTCTTC
NA	TRBJ1-2	TRBD1	TRBV2	CASSVRRTGGNYGYTF	TGTGCCAGCAGTGTCCGGAGGACAGGGGGTAACTATGGCTACACCTTC
NA	TRBJ2-7	TRBD2	TRBV2	CASSGGLAGMQYF	TGTGCCAGCAGTGGGGGACTAGCGGGGATGCAGTACTTC
NA	TRBJ2-6	NA	TRBV12-3/TRBV12-4	CASSYYGANVLTF	TGTGCCAGCAGTTACTACGGGGCCAACGTCCTGACTTTC
NA	TRBJ2-7	TRBD2	TRBV10-2	CASTALAGGAVSGEQYF	TGCGCCAGCACTGCTCTAGCGGGGGGCGCGGTTTCTGGAGAGCAGTACTTC
NA	TRBJ1-1	NA	TRBV7-2	CASSFAGHLNTEAFF	TGTGCCAGCAGCTTCGCGGGGCACCTGAACACTGAAGCTTTCTTT
NA	TRBJ2-1	NA	TRBV7-2	CASSYHWGSRTYNEQFF	TGTGCCAGCAGCTACCATTGGGGCAGTCGCACCTACAATGAGCAGTTCTTC
NA	TRBJ2-4	TRBD2	TRBV6-5	CASSYAAGGRTNIQYF	TGTGCCAGCAGTTACGCGGCGGGGGGGCGGACAAACATTCAGTACTTC
once	TRBJ2-7	NA	TRBV2	CASSERLNSYEQYF	TGTGCCAGCAGTGAGCGGCTGAACTCCTACGAGCAGTACTTC
once	TRBJ2-2	TRBD1	TRBV5-1	CASSQGANQAGELFF	TGCGCCAGCAGCCAGGGGGCGAATCAGGCCGGGGAGCTGTTTTTT
NA	TRBJ2-5	NA	TRBV13	CASSLVLETQYF	TGTGCCAGCAGCTTAGTACTTGAGACCCAGTACTTC
NA	TRBJ2-7	TRBD2	TRBV9	CASSVAPGTSNEQYF	TGTGCCAGCAGCGTAGCCCCCGGGACTAGTAACGAGCAGTACTTC
NA	TRBJ2-3	NA	TRBV11-3	CASSSGTPSGEPQYF	TGTGCCAGCAGCTCCGGGACACCCTCAGGCGAGCCGCAGTATTTT
NA	TRBJ2-4	TRBD1	TRBV7-3	CASSLEATGPLAKNIQYF	TGTGCCAGCAGCTTAGAGGCGACAGGGCCACTAGCCAAAAACATTCAGTACTTC
NA	TRBJ2-1	NA	TRBV10-2	CASSEVAEQFF	TGCGCCAGCAGTGAGGTAGCGGAGCAGTTCTTC
NA	TRBJ1-2	NA	TRBV6-1	CASSDVTRGYTF	TGTGCCAGCAGTGACGTCACGCGGGGCTACACCTTC
NA	TRBJ2-5	NA	TRBV15	CATSRPDRYQETQYF	TGTGCCACCAGCAGACCGGACAGATACCAAGAGACCCAGTACTTC
NA	TRBJ1-2	TRBD1	TRBV4-3	CASSYGQGSLANYGYTF	TGCGCCAGCAGCTATGGACAGGGCTCCCTCGCTAACTATGGCTACACCTTC
NA	TRBJ1-6	NA	TRBV2	CASKRGASSYNSPLHF	TGTGCCAGCAAAAGGGGTGCCAGCTCCTATAATTCACCCCTCCACTTT
NA	TRBJ1-3	NA	TRBV9	CASSVRTQGTGNTIYF	TGTGCCAGCAGCGTACGAACTCAGGGCACTGGAAACACCATATATTTT
few	TRBJ1-1	NA	TRBV9	CASSVLGNTEAFF	TGTGCCAGCAGCGTGCTCGGGAACACTGAAGCTTTCTTT
NA	TRBJ1-4	NA	TRBV3-1/TRBV3-2	CASSQDQEKLFF	TGTGCCAGCAGCCAAGATCAGGAAAAACTGTTTTTT
NA	TRBJ1-4	NA	TRBV10-3	CATRTALNEKLFF	TGTGCCACCAGGACAGCGCTTAATGAAAAACTGTTTTTT
NA	TRBJ1-3	NA	TRBV15	CATSRDPVGGSGNTIYF	TGTGCCACCAGCAGAGACCCAGTCGGGGGCTCTGGAAACACCATATATTTT
NA	TRBJ1-2	TRBD1	TRBV6-2/TRBV6-3	CASSRGQVVNYGYTF	TGTGCCAGCAGCCGAGGACAGGTAGTTAACTATGGCTACACCTTC
NA	TRBJ2-1	NA	TRBV6-5	CASSYYGNNEQFF	TGTGCCAGCAGTTACTACGGGAACAATGAGCAGTTCTTC
few	TRBJ1-5	NA	TRBV6-6	CASSEAGQNQPQHF	TGTGCCAGCAGTGAGGCGGGGCAGAATCAGCCCCAGCATTTT
NA	TRBJ1-2	NA	TRBV5-4	CASSEGGGAPYGYTF	TGTGCCAGCAGTGAAGGAGGGGGGGCCCCCTATGGCTACACCTTC
NA	TRBJ2-7	NA	TRBV27	CASTGQNLDEQYF	TGTGCCAGCACTGGACAAAACCTAGACGAGCAGTACTTC
once	TRBJ2-1	NA	TRBV19	CASSISRGEQFF	TGTGCCAGTAGTATTTCTCGGGGTGAGCAGTTCTTC
NA	TRBJ2-3	TRBD2	TRBV2	CASFSGGADTQYF	TGTGCCAGCTTTAGCGGGGGGGCAGATACGCAGTATTTT
once	TRBJ2-1	TRBD2	TRBV5-6	CASSDGGATVYNEQFF	TGTGCCAGCAGCGACGGGGGGGCCACAGTATACAATGAGCAGTTCTTC
NA	TRBJ2-7	TRBD1	TRBV5-8	CASSLATGGWGEQYF	TGTGCCAGCAGCTTGGCTACAGGGGGCTGGGGGGAGCAGTACTTC
NA	TRBJ1-2	TRBD1	TRBV5-5	CASSLTVTGADGYTF	TGTGCCAGCAGCTTAACAGTGACAGGGGCGGATGGCTACACCTTC
NA	TRBJ2-1	NA	TRBV18	CASSLLLGTGTYNEQFF	TGTGCCAGCTCCCTCCTTTTGGGAACAGGAACCTACAATGAGCAGTTCTTC
NA	TRBJ2-7	TRBD2	TRBV7-6	CASSSRTSGKPYEQYF	TGTGCCAGCAGCTCCCGGACTAGCGGTAAACCCTACGAGCAGTACTTC
NA	TRBJ2-1	TRBD1	TRBV6-6	CASRDRQGFSPEQFF	TGTGCCAGCAGAGATAGACAGGGCTTTTCACCTGAGCAGTTCTTC
NA	TRBJ2-1	TRBD2	TRBV7-2	CASSARTSGSYNEQFF	TGTGCCAGCAGCGCGCGGACTAGCGGTTCCTACAATGAGCAGTTCTTC
NA	TRBJ2-1	TRBD1	TRBV7-7	CASSLGQGRDNEQFF	TGTGCTAGCAGCTTAGGACAGGGGAGGGACAATGAGCAGTTCTTC
NA	TRBJ2-1	NA	TRBV7-9	CASSLVGGLSSYNEQFF	TGTGCCAGCAGCTTAGTCGGGGGGCTGAGCTCCTACAATGAGCAGTTCTTC
NA	TRBJ2-5	NA	TRBV5-1	CASSFGVGETQYF	TGCGCCAGCAGCTTCGGGGTTGGAGAGACCCAGTACTTC
NA	TRBJ2-3	TRBD2	TRBV10-1	CASSEAVAGGTDTQYF	TGCGCCAGCAGTGAGGCGGTAGCGGGGGGCACAGATACGCAGTATTTT
NA	TRBJ1-1	NA	TRBV19	CASSMGSWNTEAFF	TGTGCCAGTAGTATGGGCAGCTGGAACACTGAAGCTTTCTTT
NA	TRBJ1-5	NA	TRBV11-3	CASSPPGKYFLGNQPQHF	TGTGCCAGCAGCCCCCCGGGGAAGTACTTTCTCGGCAATCAGCCCCAGCATTTT
NA	TRBJ2-5	TRBD2	TRBV7-9	CASSFGLAGEETQYF	TGTGCCAGCAGCTTCGGACTAGCGGGGGAAGAGACCCAGTACTTC
NA	TRBJ2-7	NA	TRBV10-3	CAITGSRETYEQYF	TGTGCCATCACCGGTAGCAGGGAAACCTACGAGCAGTACTTC
NA	TRBJ2-7	TRBD1	TRBV6-5	CASTRTGAYEQYF	TGTGCCAGCACGAGGACAGGCGCCTACGAGCAGTACTTC
NA	TRBJ2-3	TRBD1	TRBV6-5	CASGIRGGRTDTQYF	TGTGCCAGCGGCATCCGAGGGGGCCGCACAGATACGCAGTATTTT
NA	TRBJ2-3	NA	TRBV7-2	CASSLLTDTQYF	TGTGCCAGCAGCTTACTTACAGATACGCAGTATTTT
NA	TRBJ2-1	TRBD1	TRBV19	CASSTRRDRGTDNEQFF	TGTGCCAGTAGTACCCGAAGGGACAGGGGCACAGACAATGAGCAGTTCTTC
NA	TRBJ2-5	NA	TRBV13	CASSLAPRETQYF	TGTGCCAGCAGCTTAGCTCCCCGTGAGACCCAGTACTTC
NA	TRBJ2-3	NA	TRBV7-3	CASAPGGGPTDTQYF	TGTGCCAGCGCCCCTGGCGGGGGCCCCACAGATACGCAGTATTTT
NA	TRBJ2-7	NA	TRBV7-9	CASSPSFDEQYF	TGTGCCAGCAGCCCCTCCTTTGACGAGCAGTACTTC
few	TRBJ2-1	TRBD1	TRBV5-8	CASSFVQGIYNEQFF	TGTGCCAGCAGCTTTGTACAGGGGATCTACAATGAGCAGTTCTTC
NA	TRBJ2-1	TRBD1	TRBV12-5	CASGQRSLGQPSSYNEQFF	TGTGCTAGTGGCCAAAGATCCCTGGGACAGCCGAGCTCCTACAATGAGCAGTTCTTC